This section outlines one TCR beta chain sequence together with its context. The antigen this receptor binds is unknown. The input lacks base qualities; no much larger clone sits a single base away. This specimen comes from a study of Graves' ophthalmopathy and Graves' hyperthyroidism listed by TCRdb under 2018. As for the study more broadly: Hyperthyroidism was considered stable if no progression to ophthalmopathy occurred within 18 months of follow-up. TCR beta repertoire signatures were used to distinguish Graves' ophthalmopathy from Graves' hyperthyroidism and to predict progression to ophthalmopathy. In total, 135 blood samples were TCR-sequenced: some 43 ophthalmopathy, some 75 hyperthyroidism and some 17 hyperthyroidism-to-ophthalmopathy patients. To explore V-J signatures distinguishing ophthalmopathy from hyperthyroidism, a discovery set of roughly 100 patients (roughly 45 ophthalmopathy, some 57 stable hyperthyroidism) was enrolled. For independent validation, a separate cohort was made up of approximately 18 hyperthyroidism patients plus 17 patients who later progressed from hyperthyroidism to ophthalmopathy. T-cell repertoires of thyroid tissue and blood were compared in about six hyperthyroidism patients. After sampling, hyperthyroidism patients received methimazole starting at 30 mg daily, and ophthalmopathy patients received high-dose intravenous methylprednisolone.

Patients with hyperthyroidism were aged 18 to 65 years, had been newly diagnosed, and had a disease duration of less than 2 months. Patients with other autoimmune diseases, uncontrolled infections, pregnancy or lactation were excluded from the study. Clinical symptoms, serum thyroxine, TRAb, thyroid ultrasound and orbital computed tomography formed the basis of the diagnosis. Trizol reagent was used to extract the total RNA, and its quality was then checked on an Agilent 2100 Bioanalyzer. For repertoire sequencing, TCR beta CDR3 regions were amplified from RNA transcripts. The first round was an RT-PCR using HTBI primers with the Qiagen OneStep RT-PCR kit, and this first round was followed by a second-round multiplex PCR, then size selection and purification. Libraries were sequenced on an Illumina HiSeq2000 using paired-end 100 bp reads. Per the source publication's procedure: SOAPnuke was used to process the reads, throwing out any read that had adapters, had uncalled bases, had a mean Phred below 15, or lacked an exact constant-primer or identifier match. COPE v1.2.5 was used to merge the high-quality paired reads. Unique nucleotide sequences were defined as clonotypes and aligned to IMGT TRB V, D and J references using MiTCR v1.1. Analysis was restricted to V-J combinations with a frequency above 0.0001, which covered 99% to 99.2% of repertoires. For each V-J combination, a TCR clonal expansion and chaos score was defined as the ratio of F50 clonal expansion to chaos observed in the TCRdist matrix. Welch's t-statistics and random forest were used to reduce features to approximately 13 V-J combinations, which were fed into a naive Bayes classifier. The Morisita-Horn index was used to measure how similar the thyroid and blood repertoires were. TCRdb ran its own pipeline on the public reads, namely fastp trimming at Q25 and MiXCR clone calling, and kept in-frame beta chains. Rows with a matching CDR3 protein are joined into one entry that keeps the most common DNA and genes. None of the V and J calls come from the authors' own analysis; TCRdb made them. Here the sample has 1 million to 1.3 million distinct CDR3 sequences; 35% to 40% occur a single time. The top ten hold over 8.5% of the sample.

Broader findings and caveats from the paper: In validation, the model predicted ophthalmopathy progression with about 71% sensitivity and approximately 75% specificity; some 13 predicted patients were CT-confirmed with GO in a median of approximately 6.5 months. In cross-validation, the 13-signature model distinguished ophthalmopathy from stable hyperthyroidism with approximately 88% sensitivity and around 81% specificity, and in the test set the corresponding values were roughly 80% and 76%. Most of the expanded thyroid clonotypes with a frequency above 0.001 were also detected in blood, and it was suggested that the thyroid immune response may be reflected by blood repertoires. No statistical method was used to set the sample size in advance, and the investigators knew which group each participant was assigned to.

Relative to germline, V is missing 2 bases and J is missing 8 bases, with 3 bases of the junction outside any gene match. Reading from cysteine to phenylalanine, the CDR3 counts 13 amino acids. Kept here is only the CDR3 DNA, which spans 39 bases and is read in frame from base 1. Taken from the germline V gene (reference sequence), the CDR1 and CDR2 loops are SGHKS and YYEKEE. The specimen was peripheral blood or thyroid tissue (not recorded which). This TCR was recovered from an adult man with Graves' hyperthyroidism. Recombination joined TRBV5-5 with TRBJ1-4, with 7 bases matching TRBD1. The nucleotides read TGTGCCAGCAGCTTCTACAGGGGCGAAAAACTGTTTTTT. Its translation reads: CASSFYRGEKLFF.